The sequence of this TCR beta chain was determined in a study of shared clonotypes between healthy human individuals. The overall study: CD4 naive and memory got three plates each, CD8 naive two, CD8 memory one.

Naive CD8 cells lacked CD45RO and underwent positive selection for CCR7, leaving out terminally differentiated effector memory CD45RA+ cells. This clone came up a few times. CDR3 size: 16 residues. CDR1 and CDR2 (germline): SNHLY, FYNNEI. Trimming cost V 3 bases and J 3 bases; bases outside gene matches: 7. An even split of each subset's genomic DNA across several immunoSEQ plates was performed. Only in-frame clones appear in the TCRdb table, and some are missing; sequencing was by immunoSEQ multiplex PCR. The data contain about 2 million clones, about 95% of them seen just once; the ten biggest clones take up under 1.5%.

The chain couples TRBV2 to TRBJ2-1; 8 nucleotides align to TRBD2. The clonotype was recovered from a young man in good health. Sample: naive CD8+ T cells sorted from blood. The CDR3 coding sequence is TGTGCCAGCAGTGACCCGAATAGCGGGGACTACAATGAGCAGTTCTTC. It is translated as CASSDPNSGDYNEQFF.